Listed below are T cell receptor beta chains from one sample, sequenced in a study of T cell changes during pregnancy in multiple sclerosis. TCRdb keeps only in-frame clones here, not all; method: immunoSEQ multiplex PCR. The sample yields under 80,000 clones, nearly 90% seen once. This specimen consisted of peripheral blood, obtained in the first trimester of pregnancy. Every receptor here comes from a female donor with multiple sclerosis, enrolled in a pregnancy study. Both conserved end residues are part of each CDR3. The order of the fields is CDR3 DNA, CDR3 protein, CDR3 length, D gene, J gene, clone size, V gene. D genes are given only for firm matches. A row's size may be missing; if present it is once, few, many or a size class.

TGTGCCACCGCCGGAGTGCACCAAGAGACCCAGTACTTC CATAGVHQETQYF 13 NA TRBJ2-5 NA TRBV19
TGCGCCAGCAGCAGGGGACAGGGGGCAGACGTAGAGACCCAGTACTTC CASSRGQGADVETQYF 16 TRBD1 TRBJ2-5 once TRBV5-1
TGTGCCAGCAGCTTAAAACAGTCCTACGAGCAGTACTTC CASSLKQSYEQYF 13 NA TRBJ2-7 NA TRBV7-9
TGCGCCAGCAGCCTCGGTTCTGCCGAGCAGTACTTC CASSLGSAEQYF 12 NA TRBJ2-7 NA TRBV4-3
TGCGCCAGCAGCCTGTGGACTAGGACTACAGATACGCAGTATTTT CASSLWTRTTDTQYF 15 TRBD2 TRBJ2-3 NA TRBV5-1
TGTGCCAGCAGCTTTCCCGCAGGGCGTCAGCCCCAGCATTTT CASSFPAGRQPQHF 14 NA TRBJ1-5 few TRBV7-8
TGTGCCAGCAGCTTAGTCCAGGGTCGGGCTGAAGCTTTCTTT CASSLVQGRAEAFF 14 NA TRBJ1-1 NA TRBV7-9
TGTGCCAGCTCCCACCTCAGGAACACAGATACGCAGTATTTT CASSHLRNTDTQYF 14 NA TRBJ2-3 NA TRBV18
TGTGCCAGCTCGATAGGGGACAGGGCAAACTATGGCTACACCTTC CASSIGDRANYGYTF 15 TRBD1 TRBJ1-2 NA TRBV6-1
TGTGCCAGCAGCTACGGGACAATTGAAGCTTTCTTT CASSYGTIEAFF 12 NA TRBJ1-1 NA TRBV7-9
TGTGCCAGCAGCCCCGGGGGGGCGGGAGGGTTAAATGAGCAGTTCTTC CASSPGGAGGLNEQFF 16 TRBD2 TRBJ2-1 once TRBV7-3
TGTGCCAGCAGTTTAGACTCCCTGGGGGCCAACGTCCTGACTTTC CASSLDSLGANVLTF 15 NA TRBJ2-6 NA TRBV28
TGTGCCAGCAGCGTAGCTTCAGGGTGGCCCTCGAATGAGCAGTTCTTC CASSVASGWPSNEQFF 16 NA TRBJ2-1 NA TRBV9
TGCGCCAGCAGCTTGAATGAGGGACTCTATGGCTACACCTTC CASSLNEGLYGYTF 14 NA TRBJ1-2 once TRBV5-1
TGTGCCAGCAGCGCCCCGGGACAGAATCTTTACTATGGCTACACCTTC CASSAPGQNLYYGYTF 16 TRBD1 TRBJ1-2 NA TRBV5-4
TGTGCCAGCAGCAAGCTGGGACAGGGTTGGCTAGCGGGAGAGTACGAGCAGTACTTC CASSKLGQGWLAGEYEQYF 19 NA TRBJ2-7 NA TRBV7-9
TGTGCCAGCAGTTCGGGACTAGCTATCTACAATGAGCAGTTCTTC CASSSGLAIYNEQFF 15 TRBD2 TRBJ2-1 NA TRBV6-5
TGTGCCACTACCCTCGGGCAGGGCGACAGGGGAGATGGCTACACCTTC CATTLGQGDRGDGYTF 16 TRBD1 TRBJ1-2 few TRBV18
TGTGCCAGCAGCGTAAGGGGACTAGCGAATATTCTAGATACGCAGTATTTT CASSVRGLANILDTQYF 17 TRBD2 TRBJ2-3 NA TRBV9
TGTACCAGCAGCAGAAGGCGACAGGCCACCGGCTACACCTTC CTSSRRRQATGYTF 14 NA TRBJ1-2 NA TRBV2
TGTGCCATCGGTGGGAACCACCGGGACAGGGGATCAGATACGCAGTATTTT CAIGGNHRDRGSDTQYF 17 TRBD1 TRBJ2-3 NA TRBV10-3
TGTGCCAGTAGTCGTAAGGGAGATGAAAAACTGTTTTTT CASSRKGDEKLFF 13 NA TRBJ1-4 NA TRBV19
TGTGCCAGCAGTTACGCGCGGCTGGGGGGAAACACTGAAGCTTTCTTT CASSYARLGGNTEAFF 16 NA TRBJ1-1 NA TRBV6-6
TGTGCCAGCAGCTTCGGGACAGGGAACGAAAAACTGTTTTTT CASSFGTGNEKLFF 14 TRBD1 TRBJ1-4 NA TRBV11-2
TGTGCCAGCAGTCCGATGAAGTCGACAGGACTGAAGGGCTACACCTTC CASSPMKSTGLKGYTF 16 NA TRBJ1-2 NA TRBV28
TGTGCCAGCTCCAGAGCGGGAGTCCCAGATACGCAGTATTTT CASSRAGVPDTQYF 14 TRBD2 TRBJ2-3 NA TRBV27
TGTGCCAGCAGTTTCGGGGACACATACGAGCAGTACTTC CASSFGDTYEQYF 13 NA TRBJ2-7 NA TRBV28
TGTGCCAGTAGTACTTCAGGGGGTGGTAATGAAAAACTGTTTTTT CASSTSGGGNEKLFF 15 TRBD1 TRBJ1-4 NA TRBV19
TGTGCCAGTAGTATAGAGTCACTAAACGTGCAGTACTTC CASSIESLNVQYF 13 NA TRBJ2-7 once TRBV19
TGTGCCAGCAGTGCCATGACAGGCCTGAACACTGAAGCTTTCTTT CASSAMTGLNTEAFF 15 NA TRBJ1-1 NA TRBV25-1
TGTGCCAGCAGCTTGGCCAGGGACTATGGCTACACCTTC CASSLARDYGYTF 13 NA TRBJ1-2 NA TRBV5-6
TGTGCCAGCTCATACAGGGGGCGCATGGACACTGAAGCTTTCTTT CASSYRGRMDTEAFF 15 TRBD1 TRBJ1-1 once TRBV27
TGTGCCACCCGGCGGACAGGGGTTGTTGAAGCTTTCTTT CATRRTGVVEAFF 13 TRBD1 TRBJ1-1 once TRBV19